This TCR beta chain was captured in a study of identical twins. Findings and limits, study-wide: Low generation-probability sequences were in excess among twin-shared out-of-frame alpha sequences. Weaker excess twin sharing was observed in beta out-of-frame sequences.

This clonotype was observed a single time. What it binds is unknown. This CDR3 has 13 amino acids. Carrying unique molecular identifiers, the cDNA also gained a universal primer site through template switching. TCRdb ran MiXCR on the 5' RACE reads and lists one entry per CDR3 protein. Of approximately 1.8 million distinct CDR3 sequences listed, 32% are singletons. Donors uniformly comprised healthy Caucasians. The chain has TRBV21-1 and TRBJ2-7; TRBD1 reflects the table's D call only, with no check against the DNA. TRBV21-1 is noted as a pseudogene. The receptor comes from a newborn girl in good health. Sequenced sample: cord blood. CDR3 sequence: CASSKGRGDEQYF. CDR3 DNA: TGTGCCAGCAGCAAAGGCCGAGGGGACGAGCAGTACTTC.